This passage covers 14 T cell receptor beta chains from one sample sequenced in a study of T cells in tumors after PD-1 blockade. Assay: immunoSEQ multiplex PCR; the TCRdb copy retains only in-frame clones and omits some. Of about 60,000 clones listed, around two thirds are singletons. The sequencing here drew on PBMCs, taken after anti-PD-1 treatment. Source of these receptors: a human donor with basal cell carcinoma.

The J gene is TRBJ1-2, the V gene TRBV11-2, with 12 bases matching TRBD1. The germline V gene encodes CDR1 SGHAT and CDR2 FQNNGV. V shed 5 bases and J 5 bases; nucleotides not matched to a gene: 18. The CDR3 has 19 amino acids. CDR3 protein: CASSTIRLWDRGQAYGYTF. Here the CDR3 DNA reads TGTGCCAGCAGCACGATTCGCCTATGGGACAGGGGGCAGGCTTATGGCTACACCTTC.

The chain joins TRBV30 to TRBJ1-2; D ambiguous. CDR3 size: 13 residues. Trimming took off 1 base at V and 4 bases at J, with 10 bases between the two ends. Germline V gives CDR1 GTSNPN, CDR2 SVGIG (reference sequence). CDR3 sequence: CAWSAGPFYGYTF. DNA of the CDR3: TGTGCCTGGAGTGCCGGGCCTTTCTATGGCTACACCTTC.

In its sample, this clone was seen once. CDR3 DNA sequence: TGTGCCAGCAGCCCACGGGACAGACGACGCTCTGGAAACACCATATATTTT. This gives the protein CASSPRDRRRSGNTIYF. This chain links TRBV3-1 (or the pseudogene TRBV3-2) with TRBJ1-3; 7 bases map to TRBD1. Losses at the gene ends were 4 bases for V and 0 bases for J; bases not matched to a gene: 9. CDR3 length: 17 residues. The germline CDR1 and CDR2 sequences are LGHDT and YNNKEL (reference sequence).

V and J are TRBV7-9 and TRBJ2-1; either TRBD1 or TRBD2 may fit D (5 bases each). V shed 2 bases and J shed 0 bases, with 8 bases lying between them. From germline, CDR1 is SEHNR and CDR2 FQNEAQ (reference sequence). The CDR3 has 15 amino acids. The CDR3 loop reads CASSLRGASYNEQFF. DNA of the CDR3: TGTGCCAGCAGCTTAAGGGGAGCCTCCTACAATGAGCAGTTCTTC.

V and J are TRBV2 and TRBJ2-1; 11 bases fit TRBD2. CDR3 length: 15 residues. Losses at the gene ends were 6 bases for V and 4 bases for J; bases not matched to a gene: 5. Germline CDR1 reads SNHLY; CDR2 reads FYNNEI. DNA for the CDR3: TGTGCCAGCAGGGAACTAGCGGGGGCGTACAATGAGCAGTTCTTC. Amino acid sequence: CASRELAGAYNEQFF.

This clone was counted many times. The chain carries TRBV3-1 (or the pseudogene TRBV3-2) and TRBJ1-5; the match to TRBD1 covers 9 bases. V was pared by 1 base and J by 3 bases, with 4 bases of the junction left unmatched. Germline CDR1 LGHDT, CDR2 YNNKEL (reference sequence). The CDR3 extends over 16 amino acids. The CDR3 nucleotides are TGTGCCAGCAGCCAAGGTGACAGGGGGAACAATCAGCCCCAGCATTTT. Its protein product is CASSQGDRGNNQPQHF.

The chain has TRBV29-1 and TRBJ2-5, with TRBD1 matching 8 bases. The trim removed 4 bases at V and 5 bases at J, leaving 6 bases unmatched. The CDR3 loop spans 13 amino acids. Germline V gene data show CDR1 as SQVTM and CDR2 as ANQGSEA. CDR3 loop: CSVVQGARETQYF. CDR3 DNA: TGCAGCGTTGTGCAGGGGGCGCGGGAGACCCAGTACTTC.

This rearrangement joins TRBV2 to TRBJ1-2, with D uncertain. The CDR3 sequence is 13 residues long. Trimming removed 4 bases at V and 1 base at J, with 7 bases between. CDR1 SNHLY and CDR2 FYNNEI come from the germline V gene. The CDR3 DNA is TGTGCCAGCAGTGCGTACGGTAACTATGGCTACACCTTC. The encoded protein is CASSAYGNYGYTF.

This rearrangement joins TRBV4-1 to TRBJ1-5; TRBD1 aligns across 10 bases. This CDR3 contains 17 residues. Germline V gives CDR1 MGHRA, CDR2 YSYEKL. Trimming removed 4 bases from V and 4 bases from J; junction bases left unmatched: 10. The CDR3 protein is CASSPAGQGPVNQPQHF. For the CDR3, the DNA is TGCGCCAGCAGCCCCGCGGGACAGGGGCCCGTTAATCAGCCCCAGCATTTT.

This sequence joins TRBV19 and TRBJ1-4, with 7 bases matching TRBD1. CDR3 length: 14 residues. In germline, CDR1 is LNHDA, CDR2 SQIVND (reference sequence). Unmatched junction bases numbered 2, after V lost 3 bases and J lost 4 bases. The CDR3 protein is CASSMWDSNEKLFF. The CDR3 nucleotides are TGTGCCAGTAGTATGTGGGACAGTAATGAAAAACTGTTTTTT.

The chain has TRBV5-4 and TRBJ2-1; D possibly corresponds to TRBD2 (7 bases). CDR3 length: 15 amino acids. Germline CDR1 and CDR2: SGHNT and YYREEE (reference sequence). V shed 0 bases and J shed 2 bases, with 9 bases lying between them. CDR3 in amino acids: CASSLGGGPYNEQFF. Here the CDR3 DNA reads TGTGCCAGCAGCTTGGGCGGGGGCCCCTACAATGAGCAGTTCTTC.

The chain employs TRBV9 and TRBJ1-3; D is unresolved. Germline CDR1 SGDLS, CDR2 YYNGEE. Trimming pared 0 bases from V and 0 bases from J, leaving 7 bases between. The CDR3 runs to 15 residues. CDR3 sequence reads: CASSVGGSSGNTIYF. The CDR3 coding sequence is TGTGCCAGCAGCGTAGGTGGGAGCTCTGGAAACACCATATATTTT.

This clone showed up just a few times. The rearrangement links TRBV7-7 to TRBJ1-4; 7 nucleotides match TRBD1. With V trimmed by 5 bases and J by 4 bases, 7 bases remained unmatched. The CDR3 has 15 residues. The V gene's germline CDR1 is SSHAT and CDR2 FNYEAQ (reference sequence). CDR3 protein: CASSPGTAGNEKLFF. The CDR3 coding sequence is TGTGCCAGCAGCCCAGGGACAGCCGGTAATGAAAAACTGTTTTTT.

The V gene is TRBV27, the J gene TRBJ1-2; D is unclear. The CDR3 is 8 amino acids. Germline V CDR1 and CDR2: MNHEY, SMNVEV (reference sequence). CDR3 region: CEGYGYTF. CDR3 in DNA: TGTGAAGGGTATGGCTACACCTTC.